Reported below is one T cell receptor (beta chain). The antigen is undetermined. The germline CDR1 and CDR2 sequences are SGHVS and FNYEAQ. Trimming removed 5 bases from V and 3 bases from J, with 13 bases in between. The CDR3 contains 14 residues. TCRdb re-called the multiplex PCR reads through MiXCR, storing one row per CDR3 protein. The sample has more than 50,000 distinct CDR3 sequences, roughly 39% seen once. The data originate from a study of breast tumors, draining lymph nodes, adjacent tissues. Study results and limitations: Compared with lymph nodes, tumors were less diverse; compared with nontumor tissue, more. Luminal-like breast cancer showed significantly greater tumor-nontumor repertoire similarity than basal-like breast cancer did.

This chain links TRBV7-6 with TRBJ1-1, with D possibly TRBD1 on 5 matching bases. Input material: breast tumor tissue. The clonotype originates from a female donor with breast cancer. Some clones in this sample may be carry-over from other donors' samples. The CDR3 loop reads CASSLGPGDTEAFF. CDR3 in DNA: TGTGCCAGCAGCCTAGGCCCGGGGGACACTGAAGCTTTCTTT.